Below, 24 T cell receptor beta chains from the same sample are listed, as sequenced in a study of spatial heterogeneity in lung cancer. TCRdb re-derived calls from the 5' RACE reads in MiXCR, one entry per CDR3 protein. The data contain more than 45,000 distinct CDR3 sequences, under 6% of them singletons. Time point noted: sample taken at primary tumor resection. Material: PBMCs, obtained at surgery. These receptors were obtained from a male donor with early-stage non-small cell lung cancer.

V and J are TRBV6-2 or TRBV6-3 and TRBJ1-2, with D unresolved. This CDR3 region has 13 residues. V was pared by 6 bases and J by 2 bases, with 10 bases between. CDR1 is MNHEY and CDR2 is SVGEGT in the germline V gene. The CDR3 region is CASSFDGNYGYTF. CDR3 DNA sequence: TGTGCCAGCAGCTTCGACGGGAACTATGGCTACACCTTC.

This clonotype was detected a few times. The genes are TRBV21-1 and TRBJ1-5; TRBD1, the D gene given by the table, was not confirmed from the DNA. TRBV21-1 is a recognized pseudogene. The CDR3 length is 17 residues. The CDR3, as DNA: TGTGCCAGCAGCTCCACCGGGACAGGGTATGTCAATCAGCCCCAGCATTTT. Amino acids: CASSSTGTGYVNQPQHF.

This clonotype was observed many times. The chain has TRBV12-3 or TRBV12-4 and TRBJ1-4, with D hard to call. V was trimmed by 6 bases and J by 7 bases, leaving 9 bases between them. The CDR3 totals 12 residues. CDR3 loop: CASRAVGEKLFF. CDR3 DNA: TGTGCCAGCAGGGCTGTGGGTGAAAAACTGTTTTTT.

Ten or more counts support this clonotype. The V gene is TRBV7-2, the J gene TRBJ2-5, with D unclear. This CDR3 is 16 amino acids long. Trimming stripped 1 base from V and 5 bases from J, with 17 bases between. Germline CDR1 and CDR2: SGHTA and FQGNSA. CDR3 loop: CASSLDYVLDRETQYF. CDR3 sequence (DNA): TGTGCCAGCAGCTTAGACTACGTCCTTGATAGGGAGACCCAGTACTTC. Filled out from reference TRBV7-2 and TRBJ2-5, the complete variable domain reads GAGVSQSPSNKVTEKGKDVELRCDPISGHTALYWYRQSLGQGLEFLIYFQGNSAPDKSGLPSDRFSAERTGGSVSTLTIQRTQQEDSAVYLCASSLDYVLDRETQYFGPGTRLLVL.

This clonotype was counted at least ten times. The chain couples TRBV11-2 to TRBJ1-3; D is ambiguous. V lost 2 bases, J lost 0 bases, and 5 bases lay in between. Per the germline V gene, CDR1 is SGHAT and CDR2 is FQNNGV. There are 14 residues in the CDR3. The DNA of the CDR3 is TGTGCCAGCAGCTTACTTTACTCTGGAAACACCATATATTTT. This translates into CASSLLYSGNTIYF.

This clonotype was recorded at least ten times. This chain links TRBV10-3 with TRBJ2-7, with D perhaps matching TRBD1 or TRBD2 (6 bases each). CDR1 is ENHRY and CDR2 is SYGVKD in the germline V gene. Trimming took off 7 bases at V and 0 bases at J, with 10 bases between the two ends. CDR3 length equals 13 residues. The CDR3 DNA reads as TGTGCCATCAAGGGGGACTCCTCCTACGAGCAGTACTTC. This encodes CAIKGDSSYEQYF.

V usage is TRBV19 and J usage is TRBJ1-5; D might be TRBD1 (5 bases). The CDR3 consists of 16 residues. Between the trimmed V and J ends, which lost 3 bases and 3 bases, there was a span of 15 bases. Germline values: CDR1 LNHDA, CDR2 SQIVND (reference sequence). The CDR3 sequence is CASSIGLTEPNQPQHF. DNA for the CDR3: TGTGCCAGTAGTATTGGTTTGACAGAACCCAATCAGCCCCAGCATTTT.

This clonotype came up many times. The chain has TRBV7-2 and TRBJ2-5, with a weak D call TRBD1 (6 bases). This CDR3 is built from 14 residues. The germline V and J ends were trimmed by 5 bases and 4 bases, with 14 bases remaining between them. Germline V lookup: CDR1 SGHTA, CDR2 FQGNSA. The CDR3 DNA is TGTGCCAGCAGCCAAAATCAGGGGCGAGAGACCCAGTACTTC. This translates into CASSQNQGRETQYF.

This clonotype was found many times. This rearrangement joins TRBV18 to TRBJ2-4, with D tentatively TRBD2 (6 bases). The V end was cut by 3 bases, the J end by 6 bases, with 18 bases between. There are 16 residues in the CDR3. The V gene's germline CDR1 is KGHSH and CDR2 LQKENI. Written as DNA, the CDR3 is TGTGCCAGCTCACCCTGGGGCCGGAGGGGATTAAACATTCAGTACTTC. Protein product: CASSPWGRRGLNIQYF.

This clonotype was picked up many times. For the CDR3, the DNA is TGTGCCAGCAGCCCCATGGAGGCGGGAGGGCTCGCAGATACGCAGTATTTT. Translating it yields CASSPMEAGGLADTQYF. The chain uses TRBV3-1 and TRBJ2-3; 9 bases fit TRBD2. CDR3 size: 17 residues. CDR1 LGHDT and CDR2 YNNKEL come from the germline V gene (reference sequence). With V trimmed by 4 bases and J by 4 bases, 12 bases remained unmatched.

The CDR3 protein is CASSSSSDSAYEQYF. The CDR3 region has the DNA TGTGCCAGCAGCTCTTCCTCGGACAGCGCCTACGAGCAGTACTTC. This sequence joins TRBV7-2 and TRBJ2-7, with D possibly matching TRBD1 (6 bases). With 4 bases removed from V and 2 bases from J, the gap between germline ends came to 15 bases. The CDR3 consists of 15 residues. Germline CDR1 SGHTA, CDR2 FQGNSA.

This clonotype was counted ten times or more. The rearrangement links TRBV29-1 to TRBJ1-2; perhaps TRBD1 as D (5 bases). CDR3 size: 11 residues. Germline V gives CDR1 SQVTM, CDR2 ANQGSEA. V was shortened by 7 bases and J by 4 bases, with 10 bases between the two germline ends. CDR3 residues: CSARERYGYTF. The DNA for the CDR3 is TGCAGCGCCAGGGAGCGCTATGGCTACACCTTC.

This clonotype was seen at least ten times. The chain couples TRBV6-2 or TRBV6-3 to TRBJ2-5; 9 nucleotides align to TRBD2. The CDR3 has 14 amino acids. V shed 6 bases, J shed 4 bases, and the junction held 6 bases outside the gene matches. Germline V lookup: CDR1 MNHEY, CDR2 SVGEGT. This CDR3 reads CASRLAGRGETQYF. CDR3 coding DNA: TGTGCCAGCAGGCTAGCGGGAAGAGGAGAGACCCAGTACTTC.

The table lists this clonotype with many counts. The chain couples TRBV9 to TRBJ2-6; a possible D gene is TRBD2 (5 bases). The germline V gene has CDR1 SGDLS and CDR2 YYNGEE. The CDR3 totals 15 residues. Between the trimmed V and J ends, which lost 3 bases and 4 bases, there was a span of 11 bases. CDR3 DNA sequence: TGTGCCAGCAGCGAGAGGGTCTCAGGGGCCAACGTCCTGACTTTC. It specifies CASSERVSGANVLTF.

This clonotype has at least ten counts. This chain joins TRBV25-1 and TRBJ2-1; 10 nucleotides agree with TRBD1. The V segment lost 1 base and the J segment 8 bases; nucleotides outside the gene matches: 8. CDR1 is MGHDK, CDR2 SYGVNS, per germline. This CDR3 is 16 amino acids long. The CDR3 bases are TGTGCCAGCAGTGAATTCGGGACAGGGGATGGGGATGAGCAGTTCTTC. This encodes CASSEFGTGDGDEQFF.

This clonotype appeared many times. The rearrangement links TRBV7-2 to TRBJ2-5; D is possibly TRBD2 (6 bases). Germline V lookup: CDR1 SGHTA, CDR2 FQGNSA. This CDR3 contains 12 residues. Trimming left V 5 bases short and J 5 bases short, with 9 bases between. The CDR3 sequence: CASSPTRETQYF. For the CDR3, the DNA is TGTGCCAGCAGCCCGACTAGGGAGACCCAGTACTTC.

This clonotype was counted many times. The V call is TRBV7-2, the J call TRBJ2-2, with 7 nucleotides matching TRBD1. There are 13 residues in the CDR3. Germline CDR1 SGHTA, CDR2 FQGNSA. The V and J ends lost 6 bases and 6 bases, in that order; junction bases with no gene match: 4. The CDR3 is CASRLTGAGELFF. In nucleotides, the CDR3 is TGTGCCAGCAGACTAACAGGGGCCGGGGAGCTGTTTTTT.

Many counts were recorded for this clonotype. The CDR3 sequence is CASSPSPRADEQYF. The CDR3 bases are TGTGCCAGCTCACCATCGCCCAGGGCCGACGAGCAGTACTTC. The chain has TRBV18 and TRBJ2-7; D perhaps matches TRBD1 (5 bases). CDR1 is KGHSH, CDR2 LQKENI, per germline. V was trimmed by 2 bases and J by 5 bases, leaving 13 bases between them. CDR3 length: 14 residues.

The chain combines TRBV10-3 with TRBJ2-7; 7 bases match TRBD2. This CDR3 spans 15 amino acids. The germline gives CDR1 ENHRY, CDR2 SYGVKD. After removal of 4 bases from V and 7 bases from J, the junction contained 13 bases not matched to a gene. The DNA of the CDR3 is TGTGCCATCAGTGGAGCTAGCGGCTTTAGTTGGGAGCAGTACTTC. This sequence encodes CAISGASGFSWEQYF.

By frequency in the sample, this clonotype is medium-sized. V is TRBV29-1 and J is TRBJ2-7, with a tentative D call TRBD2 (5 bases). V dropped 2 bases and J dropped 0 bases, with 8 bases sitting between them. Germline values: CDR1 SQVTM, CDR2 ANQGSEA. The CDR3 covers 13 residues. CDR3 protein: CSVELGDSYEQYF. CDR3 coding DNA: TGCAGCGTTGAATTGGGAGACTCCTACGAGCAGTACTTC.

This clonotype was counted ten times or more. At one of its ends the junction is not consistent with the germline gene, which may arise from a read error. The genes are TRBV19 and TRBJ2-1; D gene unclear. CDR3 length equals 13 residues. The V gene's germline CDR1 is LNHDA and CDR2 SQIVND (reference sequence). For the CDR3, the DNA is TGTGCCAGTAGTATGTATACCTACGATGAGCAGTTCTTC. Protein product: CASSMYTYDEQFF.

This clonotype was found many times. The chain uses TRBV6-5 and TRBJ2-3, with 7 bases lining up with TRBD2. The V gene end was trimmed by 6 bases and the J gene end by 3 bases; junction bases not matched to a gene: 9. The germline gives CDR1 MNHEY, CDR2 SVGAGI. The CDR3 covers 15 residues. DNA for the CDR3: TGTGCCAGCAGCCGGGCGGGAGAGGAGACAGATACGCAGTATTTT. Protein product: CASSRAGEETDTQYF.

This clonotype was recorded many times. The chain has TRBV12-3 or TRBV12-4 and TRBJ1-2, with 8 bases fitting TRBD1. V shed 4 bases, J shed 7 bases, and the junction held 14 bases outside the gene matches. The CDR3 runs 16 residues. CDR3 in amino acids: CASSSPDRALTIGYTF. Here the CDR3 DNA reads TGTGCCAGCAGTTCTCCGGACAGGGCCTTGACTATTGGCTACACCTTC.

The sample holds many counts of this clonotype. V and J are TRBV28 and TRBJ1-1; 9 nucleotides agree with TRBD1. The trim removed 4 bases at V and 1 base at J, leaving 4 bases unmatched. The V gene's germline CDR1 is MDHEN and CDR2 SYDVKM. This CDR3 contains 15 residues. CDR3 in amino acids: CASSYNRGQNTEAFF. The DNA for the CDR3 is TGTGCCAGCAGTTATAACAGGGGGCAGAACACTGAAGCTTTCTTT.